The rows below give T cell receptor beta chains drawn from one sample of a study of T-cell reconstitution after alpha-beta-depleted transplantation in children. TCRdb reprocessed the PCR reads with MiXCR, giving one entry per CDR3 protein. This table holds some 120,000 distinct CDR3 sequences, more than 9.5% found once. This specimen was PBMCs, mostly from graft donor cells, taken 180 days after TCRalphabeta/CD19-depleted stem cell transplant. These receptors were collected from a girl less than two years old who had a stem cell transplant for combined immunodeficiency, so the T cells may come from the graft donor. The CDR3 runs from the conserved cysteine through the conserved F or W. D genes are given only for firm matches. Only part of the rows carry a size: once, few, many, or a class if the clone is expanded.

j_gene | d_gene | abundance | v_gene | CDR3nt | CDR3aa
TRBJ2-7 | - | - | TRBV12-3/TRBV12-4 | TGTGCCAGCAGTTTAGACAGCTTTTACTACGAGCAGTACTTC | CASSLDSFYYEQYF
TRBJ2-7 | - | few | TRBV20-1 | TGCAGTGCTAGAGATCCATGGGCTGCCTACGAGCAGTACTTC | CSARDPWAAYEQYF
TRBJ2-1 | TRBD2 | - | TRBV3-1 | TGTGCCAGCAGCCATTCAAGCGGGGGGAAATACAATGAGCAGTTCTTC | CASSHSSGGKYNEQFF
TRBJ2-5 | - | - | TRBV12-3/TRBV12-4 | TGTGCCAGCAGTTCGTCGGGTGGGCGACAAGAGACCCAGTACTTC | CASSSSGGRQETQYF
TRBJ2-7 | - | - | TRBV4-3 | TGCGCCAGCAGCCAAGGCCCCAGGGGTCCCTACGAGCAGTACTTC | CASSQGPRGPYEQYF
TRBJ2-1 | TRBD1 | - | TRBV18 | TGTGCCAGCTCAGTCGGACAGGGGGCTAATGAGCAGTTCTTC | CASSVGQGANEQFF
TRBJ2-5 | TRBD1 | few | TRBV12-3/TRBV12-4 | TGTGCCAGCAGTTTTAACCCCCGCTTGTTCCCGGGACAGGGCGACCAAGAGACCCAGTACTTC | CASSFNPRLFPGQGDQETQYF
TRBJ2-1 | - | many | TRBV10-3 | TGTGCCATCAGTGGCGGTGCCTTGTCCTACAATGAGCAGTTCTTC | CAISGGALSYNEQFF
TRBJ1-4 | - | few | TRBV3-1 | TGTGCCAGCAGCCGGGCGGGAGGTAATGAAAAACTGTTTTTT | CASSRAGGNEKLFF
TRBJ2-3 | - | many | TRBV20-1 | TGCAGTGCTTGGAAGACTGTTAGCACAGATACGCAGTATTTT | CSAWKTVSTDTQYF
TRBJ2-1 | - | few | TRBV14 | TGTGCCAGCAGCCAAGTAGGATTGGGGCGGTATGATGAGCAGTTCTTC | CASSQVGLGRYDEQFF
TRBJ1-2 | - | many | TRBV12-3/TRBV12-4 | TGTGCCAGCAGTTTAGCACCAGGTGGCTACACCTTC | CASSLAPGGYTF
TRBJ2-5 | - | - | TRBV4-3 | TGCGCCAGCAGCTTTGTCCATCAAGAGACCCAGTACTTC | CASSFVHQETQYF
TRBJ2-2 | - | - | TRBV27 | TGTGCCAGCAGTTCACCCAGGGGAACCACCGGGGAGCTGTTTTTT | CASSSPRGTTGELFF
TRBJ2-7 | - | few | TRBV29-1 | TGCAGCGTAGGGGACACCCTATACGAGCAGTACTTC | CSVGDTLYEQYF
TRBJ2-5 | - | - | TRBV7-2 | TGTGCCAGCAGCGTCCAAGAGACCCAGTACTTC | CASSVQETQYF
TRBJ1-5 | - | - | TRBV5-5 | TGTGCCAGCAGCTTGGCCCCCGGTTATAGCAATCAGCCCCAGCATTTT | CASSLAPGYSNQPQHF
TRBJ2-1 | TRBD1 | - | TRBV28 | TGTGCCAGCAGTTGGCCCCTGACAGGGACCTTTGGCTCCTACAATGAGCAGTTCTTC | CASSWPLTGTFGSYNEQFF
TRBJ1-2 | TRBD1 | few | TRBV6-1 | TGTGCCAGCAGCCGTACAGGGGGCGGGAGCTACACCTTC | CASSRTGGGSYTF
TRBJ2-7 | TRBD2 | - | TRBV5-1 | TGCGCCAGCAGCTTGGCTAGCGGTACCTACGAGCAGTACTTC | CASSLASGTYEQYF
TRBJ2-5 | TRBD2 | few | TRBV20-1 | TGCAGTGCTAGAGATCCCGCTCTTCGGGGGGCCCAGTACTTC | CSARDPALRGAQYF
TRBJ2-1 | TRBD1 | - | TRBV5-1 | TGCGCCAGCAGCCTTACGGGACAGGGAAACAATGAGCAGTTCTTC | CASSLTGQGNNEQFF
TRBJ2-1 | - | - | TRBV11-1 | TGTGCCAGCAGCCCCCTTAGGAAGTTCGCCGGGCGTTCCTACAATGAGCAGTTCTTC | CASSPLRKFAGRSYNEQFF
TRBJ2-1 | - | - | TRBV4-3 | TGCGCCAGCAGCCAAGAGGTTTTGGGTGAGCAGTTCTTC | CASSQEVLGEQFF
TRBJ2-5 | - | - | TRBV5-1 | TGCGCCAGCAGCTTCGGAGGGGGCGCGCGGGAGACCCAGTACTTC | CASSFGGGARETQYF
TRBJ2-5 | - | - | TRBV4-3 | TGCGCCAGCAGCCAAGATCGGGGGTGGGGAGACCAGTACTTC | CASSQDRGWGDQYF
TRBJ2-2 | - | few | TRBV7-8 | TGTGCCAGCAGCCCCTGGGGGGGGCGAGACACCGGGGAGCTGTTTTTT | CASSPWGGRDTGELFF
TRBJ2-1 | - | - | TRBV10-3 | TGTGCCATCGGGAGGCCCCCCTACAATGAGCAGTTCTTC | CAIGRPPYNEQFF
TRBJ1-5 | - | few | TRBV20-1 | TGCAGTGCTAGAGATCCGGGCAGGGGCAATCAGCCCCAGCATTTT | CSARDPGRGNQPQHF
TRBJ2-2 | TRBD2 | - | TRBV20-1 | TGCAGTGCTAGAGTCGGTAGCGGGGGGGCCACCGGGGAGCTGTTTTTT | CSARVGSGGATGELFF
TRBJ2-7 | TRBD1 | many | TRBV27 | TGTGCCAGCAGTTCCCACAGGGGCGCCTACGAGCAGTACTTC | CASSSHRGAYEQYF
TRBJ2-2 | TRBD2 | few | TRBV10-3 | TGTGCCATCACGAGGAGGAGGGCGGGAGAAGGGGAGCTGTTTTTT | CAITRRRAGEGELFF
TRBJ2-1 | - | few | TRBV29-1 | TGCAGCGTCCTAGGGGGGCTTGAGCAGTTCTTC | CSVLGGLEQFF
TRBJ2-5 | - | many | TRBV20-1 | TGCAGTGCTAGTATTAGCGGCCACCAAGAGACCCAGTACTTC | CSASISGHQETQYF
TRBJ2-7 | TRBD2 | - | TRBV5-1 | TGCGCCAGCAGCTTGGCGGCCGGGACTAGCGAAGGCGAGCAGTACTTC | CASSLAAGTSEGEQYF
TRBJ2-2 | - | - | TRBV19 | TGTGCCAGTAGTATATCTCGGGTGGGCACCGGGGAGCTGTTTTTT | CASSISRVGTGELFF
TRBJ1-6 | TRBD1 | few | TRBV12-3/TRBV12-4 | TGTGCCAGCAGGGACAGGGGGCACTCCTATAATTCACCCCTCCACTTT | CASRDRGHSYNSPLHF
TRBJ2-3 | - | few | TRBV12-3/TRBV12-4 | TGTGCCAGCAAAAGCGGTCGAGGGGGCACAGATACGCAGTATTTT | CASKSGRGGTDTQYF
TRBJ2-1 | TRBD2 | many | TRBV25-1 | TGTGCCAGCAGCGTGGCGGGAGGCTCCTACAATGAGCAGTTCTTC | CASSVAGGSYNEQFF